The 30 T cell receptor beta chains listed next were all sequenced from one sample in a study of T cell responses to AZD1222 COVID-19 vaccine. Produced via immunoSEQ multiplex PCR; TCRdb's table is partial and in-frame only. The sample has fewer than 120,000 clones; over 85% are singletons. The material sequenced was peripheral blood, taken 28 days after the second AZD1222 dose. These receptor sequences come from an adult who received the AZD1222 COVID-19 vaccine.

This chain joins TRBV18 and TRBJ2-2; D remains ambiguous. Germline V CDR1 and CDR2: KGHSH, LQKENI. V was pared by 4 bases and J by 0 bases, with 15 bases between. This CDR3 is 17 amino acids long. The CDR3 is CASSLLTAISNTGELFF. Here the CDR3 DNA reads TGTGCCAGCTCACTACTTACAGCGATTTCGAACACCGGGGAGCTGTTTTTT. Filled out from reference TRBV18 and TRBJ2-2, the complete variable domain reads NAGVMQNPRHLVRRRGQEARLRCSPMKGHSHVYWYRQLPEEGLKFMVYLQKENIIDESGMPKERFSAEFPKEGPSILRIQQVVRGDSAAYFCASSLLTAISNTGELFFGEGSRLTVL.

The chain has TRBV6-5 and TRBJ1-6; D gene unclear. The CDR3 sequence is 13 residues long. V lost 6 bases and J 11 bases, leaving 14 bases between the germline ends. Germline V gene lookup returns CDR1 MNHEY and CDR2 SVGAGI. The CDR3 sequence: CASRRLDTPPLHF. For the CDR3, the DNA is TGTGCCAGCAGAAGACTTGACACGCCACCCCTCCACTTT.

The rearrangement links TRBV5-1 to TRBJ1-1, with D unclear. Between the trimmed V and J ends, which lost 2 bases and 1 base, there was a span of 9 bases. Germline CDR1 and CDR2: SGHRS and YFSETQ. This CDR3 comprises 14 residues. CDR3 amino acids: CASSFRAGNTEAFF. The CDR3, as DNA: TGCGCCAGCAGCTTCCGGGCAGGGAACACTGAAGCTTTCTTT.

This clone occurred once. The V gene is TRBV11-1, the J gene TRBJ1-2, with D possibly being TRBD1 (6 bases). Germline CDR1 SGHAT, CDR2 FQDESV (reference sequence). There are 14 residues in the CDR3. Trimming cost V 3 bases and J 2 bases, with 10 bases left between them. CDR3 nucleotides: TGTGCCAGCAGCTTGACAGGTCAAAACTATGGCTACACCTTC. Protein: CASSLTGQNYGYTF.

This clone is a singleton in its sample. The CDR3 spells CASSLRGILTDTQYF. DNA of the CDR3: TGTGCCAGCAGTTTACGTGGAATATTGACAGATACGCAGTATTTT. The V gene is TRBV27, the J gene TRBJ2-3; no firm D call. Trimming left V 2 bases short and J 3 bases short, with 12 bases between. CDR1 is MNHEY and CDR2 is SMNVEV in the germline V gene (reference sequence). The CDR3 consists of 15 residues.

The chain combines TRBV19 with TRBJ1-5; a possible D gene is TRBD1 (5 bases). Germline V CDR1 and CDR2: LNHDA, SQIVND (reference sequence). The CDR3 extends over 15 amino acids. V gave up 3 bases and J gave up 2 bases, with 11 bases separating them. CDR3 protein: CASSIKGKGNQPQHF. The CDR3 DNA follows: TGTGCCAGTAGTATCAAGGGGAAGGGCAATCAGCCCCAGCATTTT.

V usage is TRBV5-6 and J usage is TRBJ1-2; no reliable D call. Trimming cost V 4 bases and J 6 bases, with 10 bases left between them. This CDR3 contains 12 residues. CDR1 SGHDT and CDR2 YYEEEE come from the germline V gene. CDR3 loop: CASSRDADGYTF. As DNA, the CDR3 is TGTGCCAGCAGCCGGGATGCGGATGGCTACACCTTC.

The rearrangement uses TRBV6-1 and TRBJ2-7; no firm D call. Germline values: CDR1 MNHNS, CDR2 SASEGT. The V end lost 2 bases, the J end lost 5 bases, and 25 bases lay between the germline ends. The CDR3 contains 18 residues. For the CDR3, the DNA is TGTGCCAGCAGTGAATTTGGCAGGCTCACTCTGTCTTACGACGAGCAGTACTTC. This encodes CASSEFGRLTLSYDEQYF.

V and J are TRBV4-2 and TRBJ1-6, with a possible D match to TRBD1 (5 bases). The germline V and J ends were trimmed by 6 bases and 8 bases, with 14 bases remaining between them. The CDR3 has 14 residues. Per the germline V gene, CDR1 is LGHNA and CDR2 is YNFKEQ. The CDR3 nucleotides are TGTGCCAGCAGACCCGGGACCGTCTATTCACCCCTCCACTTT. This encodes CASRPGTVYSPLHF.

J is TRBJ1-2 and V is TRBV4-2; 11 nucleotides agree with TRBD1. V was clipped by 0 bases and J by 4 bases; unmatched bases: 4. Germline V gene data show CDR1 as LGHNA and CDR2 as YNFKEQ. This CDR3 comprises 16 residues. This chain's CDR3 is CASSQDRGQGVYGYTF. The CDR3 DNA sequence: TGTGCCAGCAGCCAAGATCGGGGACAGGGGGTCTATGGCTACACCTTC.

The rearrangement joins TRBV10-3 to TRBJ2-7; no clear D gene. The CDR3 loop spans 11 amino acids. CDR1 is ENHRY, CDR2 SYGVKD, per germline. V was pared by 10 bases and J by 2 bases, with 9 bases between. The CDR3 coding sequence is TGTGCCACCCGGCTGGCCTACGAGCAGTACTTC. Protein product: CATRLAYEQYF.

The rearrangement uses TRBV7-9 and TRBJ1-1, with unresolved D. The germline gives CDR1 SEHNR, CDR2 FQNEAQ (reference sequence). This CDR3 is 14 amino acids long. Trimming took off 1 base at V and 1 base at J, with 7 bases between the two ends. The chain's CDR3 is CASSLVVGNTEAFF. CDR3 coding DNA: TGTGCCAGCAGCTTAGTTGTAGGGAACACTGAAGCTTTCTTT. Looking up the rest from reference TRBV7-9 and TRBJ1-1 gives the full variable domain: DTGVSQNPRHKITKRGQNVTFRCDPISEHNRLYWYRQTLGQGPEFLTYFQNEAQLEKSRLLSDRFSAERPKGSFSTLEIQRTEQGDSAMYLCASSLVVGNTEAFFGQGTRLTVV.

The table lists this clone with a count of one. This chain links TRBV6-5 with TRBJ1-5; D may be TRBD1 (5 bases). Looked up from germline, CDR1 is MNHEY and CDR2 is SVGAGI. The length of the CDR3 is 14 residues. V was trimmed by 2 bases and J by 6 bases, leaving 11 bases between them. The CDR3, as DNA: TGTGCCAGCAGTTACGGCAGGGTCCGTCAGCCCCAGCATTTT. This gives the protein CASSYGRVRQPQHF.

CDR3 sequence (DNA): TGTGCCAGCAGCCCCACAGGAGATAATTCACCCCTCCACTTT. The encoded protein is CASSPTGDNSPLHF. This chain connects TRBV11-1 to TRBJ1-6, with D possibly matching TRBD1 (5 bases). V was shortened by 5 bases and J by 5 bases, with 10 bases between the two germline ends. Looked up from germline, CDR1 is SGHAT and CDR2 is FQDESV (reference sequence). CDR3 size: 14 residues.

The chain links TRBV21-1 to TRBJ1-1. TRBV21-1 is marked as a pseudogene. The CDR3 extends over 18 amino acids. CDR3: CASSKGNRTATLNTEAFF. The CDR3 nucleotides read TGTGCCAGCAGCAAGGGAAACCGAACCGCGACGTTGAACACTGAAGCTTTCTTT.

This chain joins TRBV7-8 and TRBJ2-2, with unresolved D. This CDR3 spans 11 amino acids. V shed 2 bases and J shed 5 bases, with 0 bases lying between them. Germline values: CDR1 SGHVS, CDR2 FQNEAQ. The CDR3 DNA reads TGTGCCAGCAGCTTAACCGGGGAGCTGTTTTTT. Its translation is CASSLTGELFF.

CDR3 region: CASSWDGPTDTQYF. CDR3 bases: TGTGCCAGCAGCTGGGACGGTCCCACAGATACGCAGTATTTT. J is TRBJ2-3 and V is TRBV27; tentatively, D is TRBD1 or TRBD2 (5 bases each). The CDR3 extends over 14 amino acids. Between the trimmed V and J ends, which lost 6 bases and 2 bases, there was a span of 12 bases. Germline CDR1 is MNHEY and CDR2 is SMNVEV (reference sequence).

The chain combines TRBV4-1 with TRBJ2-3; weak D call: TRBD1 (6 bases). The CDR3 contains 15 residues. CDR1 is MGHRA, CDR2 YSYEKL, per germline. Trimming cost V 4 bases and J 0 bases, with 11 bases left between them. CDR3 in DNA: TGCGCCAGCAGCCGACAGGAAACTAGCACAGATACGCAGTATTTT. Its translation is CASSRQETSTDTQYF.

The rearrangement joins TRBV6-5 to TRBJ1-5; D remains unclear. V was pared by 3 bases and J by 0 bases, with 12 bases between. Germline CDR1 reads MNHEY; CDR2 reads SVGAGI. The CDR3 is 16 residues long. The CDR3 nucleotides are TGTGCCAGCAGTTATAGGACGGGTTATAGCAATCAGCCCCAGCATTTT. It yields the protein CASSYRTGYSNQPQHF.

V usage is TRBV5-1 and J usage is TRBJ1-4, with D maybe TRBD1 (5 bases). Germline CDR1 and CDR2: SGHRS and YFSETQ. V was trimmed by 5 bases and J by 8 bases, leaving 19 bases between them. This CDR3 comprises 15 residues. For the CDR3, the DNA is TGCGCCAGCAGGGCGGAGGGGCGGTACGGAGAAAAACTGTTTTTT. Translating gives CASRAEGRYGEKLFF.

The chain combines TRBV11-2 with TRBJ1-5; D is perhaps TRBD1 (5 bases). Germline V gives CDR1 SGHAT, CDR2 FQNNGV. There are 14 residues in the CDR3. With 3 bases removed from V and 7 bases from J, the gap between germline ends came to 13 bases. Here the CDR3 reads CASSLTLQAQPQHF. In DNA form, the CDR3 reads TGTGCCAGCAGCTTGACCCTACAGGCGCAGCCCCAGCATTTT.

The V and J genes are TRBV11-2 and TRBJ2-4; the D call may be TRBD1 or TRBD2 (5 bases each). This CDR3 contains 14 residues. CDR1 and CDR2 from the germline V gene are SGHAT and FQNNGV. V lost 5 bases and J lost 9, with 17 bases in between. The CDR3 protein is CASSTGPTGGIQYF. DNA of the CDR3: TGTGCCAGCAGCACCGGGCCCACAGGAGGCATTCAGTACTTC. Using reference TRBV11-2 and TRBJ2-4 for the parts outside the CDR3, the full variable domain is EAGVAQSPRYKIIEKRQSVAFWCNPISGHATLYWYQQILGQGPKLLIQFQNNGVVDDSQLPKDRFSAERLKGVDSTLKIQPAKLEDSAVYLCASSTGPTGGIQYFGAGTRLSVL.

The chain is built from TRBV19 and TRBJ1-5; D ambiguous. CDR1 LNHDA and CDR2 SQIVND come from the germline V gene (reference sequence). The CDR3 is made up of 15 amino acids. V was shortened by 6 bases and J by 0 bases, with 12 bases between the two germline ends. CDR3 DNA sequence: TGTGCCAGTAGAAGAGGAGATAATAGCAATCAGCCCCAGCATTTT. Its translation is CASRRGDNSNQPQHF.

This clone was picked up one time. This chain uses TRBV5-4 with TRBJ2-5; no firm D call. The germline V gene has CDR1 SGHNT and CDR2 YYREEE (reference sequence). The length of the CDR3 is 12 residues. The V gene lost 7 bases and the J gene lost 4 bases, with 11 bases spanning the gap. In DNA, the CDR3 is TGTGCCAGCCATAAGGAGAGAGAGACCCAGTACTTC. This translates into CASHKERETQYF.

The chain uses TRBV4-1 and TRBJ1-5; no clear D gene. Trimming cost V 3 bases and J 3 bases, with 12 bases left between them. The CDR3 runs to 15 residues. Germline loops: CDR1 MGHRA, CDR2 YSYEKL. This CDR3 is CASSHIGRTNQPQHF. In nucleotides, the CDR3 is TGCGCCAGCAGCCACATCGGACGGACCAATCAGCCCCAGCATTTT.

This rearrangement joins TRBV27 to TRBJ2-1; D remains unclear. The CDR3 totals 12 residues. Germline V gene data show CDR1 as MNHEY and CDR2 as SMNVEV (reference sequence). V dropped 8 bases and J dropped 6 bases, with 11 bases sitting between them. DNA of the CDR3: TGTGCCAGCGGAGAGGTAATCAATGAGCAGTTCTTC. Its protein is CASGEVINEQFF.

V is TRBV6-5 and J is TRBJ1-2; unclear D gene. V was trimmed by 6 bases and J by 6 bases, leaving 17 bases between them. CDR1 and CDR2 (germline): MNHEY, SVGAGI. The CDR3 is made up of 14 amino acids. CDR3 sequence reads: CASRREVRSDGYTF. CDR3 in DNA: TGTGCCAGCAGGCGGGAGGTCCGGTCGGATGGCTACACCTTC.

The chain employs TRBV28 and TRBJ2-1, with 8 nucleotides matching TRBD1. CDR3 size: 15 residues. Germline V gives CDR1 MDHEN, CDR2 SYDVKM. The V gene end was trimmed by 3 bases and the J gene end by 9 bases; junction bases not matched to a gene: 10. The chain's CDR3 is CASSLAGGSSGEQFF. Written as DNA, the CDR3 is TGTGCCAGCAGTTTGGCAGGGGGCAGCTCGGGTGAGCAGTTCTTC.

The chain has TRBV6-2 or TRBV6-3 and TRBJ1-1; D is unresolved. Germline assignment: CDR1 MNHEY and CDR2 SVGEGT. The CDR3 consists of 13 residues. Trimming shortened V by 0 bases and J by 4 bases, and 6 bases separated the two germline ends. In nucleotides, the CDR3 is TGTGCCAGCAGTTACTCGAAGTCCACTGAAGCTTTCTTT. Translation gives CASSYSKSTEAFF.

V usage is TRBV10-3 and J usage is TRBJ1-5; no reliable D call. The CDR3 is 12 residues long. Germline V lookup: CDR1 ENHRY, CDR2 SYGVKD. Trimming removed 3 bases at V and 4 bases at J, with 4 bases between. The CDR3 loop is CAISDRNQPQHF. As DNA, the CDR3 is TGTGCCATCAGTGATCGAAATCAGCCCCAGCATTTT.